This entry describes one TCR beta chain. No antigen is known for it. The CDR3 is made up of 12 amino acids. V was shortened by 6 bases and J by 5 bases, with 13 bases between the two germline ends. Per germline, CDR1 SQVTM and CDR2 ANQGSEA. The sample comes from a study of T cell responses to AZD1222 COVID-19 vaccine. Broader study findings: As reported, nearly half of all spike-specific TCRs target variant regions that are unmutated. The donor cohort was predominantly white British with a female majority, and clonal diversity may have been underestimated.

The protocol was immunoSEQ multiplex PCR, while the TCRdb copy is restricted to in-frame clones and leaves out a portion. Among roughly 70,000 clones, approximately 90% were seen once, and the ten largest hold 1.3%. Sequenced material: peripheral blood, taken 28 days after the second AZD1222 dose. The rearrangement uses TRBV29-1 and TRBJ1-1, with D unclear. The clonotype was recovered from an adult who received the AZD1222 COVID-19 vaccine. The DNA for the CDR3 is TGCAGCGTGGTGGTTTTGGGGACTGAAGCTTTCTTT. It encodes CSVVVLGTEAFF. Looking up the rest from reference TRBV29-1 and TRBJ1-1 gives the full variable domain: SAVISQKPSRDICQRGTSLTIQCQVDSQVTMMFWYRQQPGQSLTLIATANQGSEATYESGFVIDKFPISRPNLTFSTLTVSNMSPEDSSIYLCSVVVLGTEAFFGQGTRLTVV.